This record covers a single T cell receptor beta chain. The antigen this receptor binds is unknown. Base qualities were left out, and no much larger clone turns up one base away. The donors were healthy, HIV-negative adults with no recently reported acute infections or vaccinations. All donors were Caucasian adults living in Nashville, Tennessee, USA. CD4+ T cells were enriched by magnetic negative selection, after which naive cells were positively selected on CD45RA and the negative fraction was taken as the memory subset. After blood collection by leukapheresis, PBMCs were isolated using Ficoll-Histopaque density gradient centrifugation and then cryopreserved in the vapor phase of liquid nitrogen. Purity and quantity of every magnetically sorted T cell population were checked by analytical flow cytometry. From each sorted fraction, genomic DNA was isolated and quantified by UV absorbance on a Nanodrop 2000c.

The source of the sample is a study of shared clonotypes between healthy human individuals (TCRdb year 2020). In terms of the full investigation: Three men and two women, aged 18 to 49 years, made up the cohort. Per donor, three plates each were used for CD4 naive and CD4 memory, two for CD8 naive, and one for CD8 memory. To estimate repertoire size and how much clonotype sharing occurs between individuals, the study deeply sequenced the blood TCR repertoires of five healthy adults. To increase sequencing depth and limit assay-specific biases, TCR repertoire library preparation and sequencing were carried out by different laboratories using diverse techniques. Per donor, leukapheresis produced somewhere between about 0.9 and 10 billion PBMCs.

Paper-wide results and their limitations: Sharing across four donors was observed for around 4.8% of naive CD4, 3.5% of naive CD8, 2.3% of memory CD4, and about 0.4% of memory CD8 clonotypes. Based on pairwise subsampling, the degree of clonotype sharing among donors was expected to be affected by sequencing depth. The small number of donors limited the genetic and exposure-history diversity represented. Rarefaction of sorted-subset datasets indicated incomplete sequencing despite the large sequencing depth. Sampling was restricted to blood, and TCR repertoires in tissues likely differ from the TCR repertoires found in blood. Estimated clonotype richness was generally larger for naive than for memory subsets. Compared with non-shared clonotypes, the clonotypes found in all four sorted-subset donors had higher generation probabilities.

Using the deep immunoSEQ assay, multiplex PCR amplified TCR CDR3 regions from genomic DNA. Extracted genomic DNA from each cell subset was spread evenly across all wells of several immunoSEQ 96-well plates, with each plate serving as a replicate. For sorted subsets, roughly 200 ng genomic DNA, equal to 30,000 to 35,000 T cell genomes, was loaded into each replicate PCR. Purified libraries were quantified with a Qubit 3.0 fluorometer, sized on a Bioanalyzer 2100, and re-quantified with the KAPA Library Quantification kit. Every immunoSEQ 96-well plate was sequenced on a separate single-read 150-cycle Illumina NextSeq 550 flow cell. Concerning the study's data processing: Because the immunoSEQ output included only junctional sequences and no quality scores, the filtering could not be the same as the filtering used for full-length reads. Sequences were annotated with PyIR, a Python wrapper for IgBLAST v1.9, and V/J genes and CDR3 were assigned using IMGT germline references. Reads were removed for weak V/J assignments (E-value above 1e-6), missing CDR3, stop codons, out-of-frame junctions, or ambiguous translated residues. V3J clonotypes were defined as sequences sharing an identical inferred V gene, J gene, and CDR3 amino acid sequence. To compute the percentage overlap between repertoires, the number of shared unique clonotypes was divided by the size of the smaller repertoire. RTK rarefaction, the Chao1 estimator, and Recon v2.1 estimates of unobserved clonotypes were used to assess repertoire richness. OLGA was used to compute generation probabilities for all TCRbeta clonotypes that the gDNA method yielded from a handful of donors. The source is immuneACCESS, and TCRdb retained only in-frame sequences with V and J called. Part of the clones is not carried over; for the studies checked, unresolved V genes explain less than half of this, and the remainder is unexplained. V and J calls and clone size are copied from that table; D and trimming were computed from the DNA. For this sample the table gives about 360,000 clones, of which about 73% were detected only once. The ten biggest clones cover more than 9% of the sample.

The cysteine opens and the phenylalanine closes a CDR3 of 18 amino acids. Just the 54-base CDR3 DNA is kept, in frame starting at base 1. V and J are truncated by 2 bases and 7 bases respectively, leaving an intervening sequence of 21 bases. Via the germline V gene, CDR1 is SNHLY and CDR2 FYNNEI. The chain is made from TRBV2 and TRBJ1-6; TRBD1 is perhaps the D gene, given 5 matching bases. Material: memory CD4+ T cells sorted from blood. The label giving this sample's cell subset or site can be read as: CD45RA-negative fraction. The origin of this receptor is a man aged 25-45 years in good health. The CDR3 reads as follows: CASSEPLKIRVDNSPLHF. The DNA reads TGTGCCAGCAGTGAACCCCTAAAAATCAGGGTGGACAATTCACCCCTCCACTTT.